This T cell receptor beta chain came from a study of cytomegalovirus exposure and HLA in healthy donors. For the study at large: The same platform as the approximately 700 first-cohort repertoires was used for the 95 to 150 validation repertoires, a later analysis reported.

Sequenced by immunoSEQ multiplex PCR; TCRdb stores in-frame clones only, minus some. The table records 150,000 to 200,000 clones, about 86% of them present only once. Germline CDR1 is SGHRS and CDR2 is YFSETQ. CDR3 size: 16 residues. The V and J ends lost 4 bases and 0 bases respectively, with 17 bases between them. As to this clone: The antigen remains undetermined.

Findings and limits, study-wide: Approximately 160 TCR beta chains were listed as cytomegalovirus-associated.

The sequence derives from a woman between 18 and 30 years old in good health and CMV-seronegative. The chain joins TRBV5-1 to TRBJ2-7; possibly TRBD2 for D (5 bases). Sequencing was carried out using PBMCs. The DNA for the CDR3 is TGCGCCAGCAGCCTGGAGGTCCGGGTTCCCTCCTACGAGCAGTACTTC. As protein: CASSLEVRVPSYEQYF.